One and the same sample provided the 9 T cell receptor beta chains below, sequenced in a study of cytomegalovirus exposure and HLA in healthy donors (dated by TCRdb to between 2016 and 2019). The library was produced with the immunoSEQ multiplex PCR assay. The multiplex PCR relied on a mix of 60 forward primers for TCR Vbeta segments and 13 reverse primers for TCR Jbeta segments. Here the immuneACCESS table is served through TCRdb, limited to in-frame sequences with V and J called. Missing clones are a known gap in these copies; in checked studies unresolved V genes cover under half, and the rest lacks a known reason. For this sample the table gives 84,000 or so clones, of which around 62% were detected only once. The ten largest make up about 5% of the sample. Sequencing was carried out using PBMCs. These receptors were taken from a woman in her 30s in good health and CMV-seropositive.

This chain joins TRBV28 and TRBJ1-5; 7 bases map to TRBD1. This CDR3 region has 16 residues. Germline V gives CDR1 MDHEN, CDR2 SYDVKM. V shed 5 bases and J 2 bases; nucleotides not matched to a gene: 9. The CDR3 here is CASSTGGTGGNQPQHF. The CDR3 region has the DNA TGTGCCAGCAGTACCGGAGGAACAGGGGGCAATCAGCCCCAGCATTTT.

This chain joins TRBV4-3 and TRBJ1-2; 8 bases fit TRBD1. With 0 bases clipped from V and 6 bases from J, the junction kept 9 bases outside the gene matches. CDR1 is LGHNA and CDR2 is YSLEER in the germline V gene. The CDR3 length is 16 residues. CDR3 region: CASSQERTGRVDGYTF. CDR3 nucleotide sequence: TGCGCCAGCAGCCAAGAAAGGACAGGGAGGGTGGATGGCTACACCTTC.

The CDR3, as DNA: TGTGCCAGCTCACCACGACAGGGACTTGACGAGCAGTACTTC. Translated, it gives CASSPRQGLDEQYF. The rearrangement joins TRBV18 to TRBJ2-7, with D possibly matching TRBD1 (7 bases). CDR1 and CDR2 (germline): KGHSH, LQKENI. V was shortened by 1 base and J by 5 bases, with 12 bases between the two germline ends. This CDR3 is built from 14 residues.

The chain combines TRBV2 with TRBJ2-7, with a tentative D call TRBD2 (5 bases). The V gene's germline CDR1 is SNHLY and CDR2 FYNNEI. Trimming removed 4 bases from V and 2 bases from J, with 12 bases in between. The CDR3 contains 14 residues. CDR3: CASSGGIEAYEQYF. The CDR3 region has the DNA TGTGCCAGCAGTGGAGGGATAGAAGCCTACGAGCAGTACTTC.

This chain links TRBV18 with TRBJ2-2; 9 nucleotides match TRBD2. Germline assignment: CDR1 KGHSH and CDR2 LQKENI. The length of the CDR3 is 16 residues. V dropped 2 bases and J dropped 1; count of bases not matched to a gene: 2. CDR3 in amino acids: CASSPELAGNTGELFF. In DNA form, the CDR3 reads TGTGCCAGCTCACCAGAACTAGCGGGGAACACCGGGGAGCTGTTTTTT.

The CDR3 is CASSMPSGQGGEKLFF. The CDR3 DNA is TGTGCCAGTAGTATGCCCTCGGGACAGGGGGGCGAAAAACTGTTTTTT. The rearrangement links TRBV19 to TRBJ1-4, with 11 bases matching TRBD1. Germline V gene sequence: CDR1 LNHDA, CDR2 SQIVND (reference sequence). The ends lost 3 bases at V and 8 bases at J; junction bases unmatched: 8. The CDR3 loop spans 16 amino acids.

This clone was found once. This chain connects TRBV25-1 to TRBJ2-7; D is ambiguous. Germline loops: CDR1 MGHDK, CDR2 SYGVNS. V was clipped by 4 bases and J by 4 bases, with 5 bases between them. This CDR3 is built from 11 residues. CDR3 in DNA: TGTGCCAGCAGTGCCGGGTACGAGCAGTACTTC. Its translation is CASSAGYEQYF.

The chain couples TRBV18 to TRBJ2-7, with 9 bases that match TRBD1. CDR3 length equals 18 residues. V trimming: 1 base; J trimming: 0 bases; junction bases outside the gene matches: 10. Germline values: CDR1 KGHSH, CDR2 LQKENI. Here the CDR3 DNA reads TGTGCCAGCTCACCACTGACTTCCGGGACAGGGACCTCCTACGAGCAGTACTTC. It yields the protein CASSPLTSGTGTSYEQYF. The full variable domain, rest sourced from reference TRBV18 and TRBJ2-7, is NAGVMQNPRHLVRRRGQEARLRCSPMKGHSHVYWYRQLPEEGLKFMVYLQKENIIDESGMPKERFSAEFPKEGPSILRIQQVVRGDSAAYFCASSPLTSGTGTSYEQYFGPGTRLTVT.

This clone was observed a handful of times. The V call is TRBV7-3, the J call TRBJ1-4, with TRBD1 matching over 7 bases. The V segment lost 9 bases and the J segment 8 bases; nucleotides outside the gene matches: 12. Germline V gene lookup returns CDR1 SGHTA and CDR2 FQGTGA. The CDR3 spans 14 residues. The CDR3 bases are TGTGCCAGGAAGGGGGCGCGGGTTGTCGAAAAACTGTTTTTT. It is translated as CARKGARVVEKLFF.